The 21 T cell receptor beta chains presented below share a single source sample, sequenced in a study of identical twins. In TCRdb, the 5' RACE reads were re-called with MiXCR into one record per CDR3 protein. The sample has 1.5 million to 2 million distinct CDR3 sequences, less than 35% seen once; the top ten hold more than 0.25%. Source material: cord blood. The source is a newborn girl in good health.

This clonotype was seen at least ten times. The V and J genes are TRBV25-1 and TRBJ2-1; D unresolved. Germline V lookup: CDR1 MGHDK, CDR2 SYGVNS. V shed 5 bases and J shed 11 bases, with 10 bases lying between them. This CDR3 is 11 amino acids long. This CDR3 reads CASSLFTKQFF. The DNA of the CDR3 is TGTGCCAGCAGTTTGTTCACTAAGCAGTTCTTC.

This clonotype was counted only a few times. The chain carries TRBV18 and TRBJ2-3, with a weak D call TRBD2 (6 bases). The V gene lost 1 base and the J gene lost 0 bases, with 11 bases spanning the gap. The CDR3 consists of 16 residues. Germline V gives CDR1 KGHSH, CDR2 LQKENI. CDR3: CASSPRRGTSTDTQYF. For the CDR3, the DNA is TGTGCCAGCTCACCACGCCGGGGGACTAGCACAGATACGCAGTATTTT. The full variable domain, its missing parts supplied by reference TRBV18 and TRBJ2-3, is NAGVMQNPRHLVRRRGQEARLRCSPMKGHSHVYWYRQLPEEGLKFMVYLQKENIIDESGMPKERFSAEFPKEGPSILRIQQVVRGDSAAYFCASSPRRGTSTDTQYFGPGTRLTVL.

The rearrangement links TRBV21-1 to TRBJ1-2; the D call TRBD1 from the table was never checked on the DNA. TRBV21-1 is classified as a pseudogene. The CDR3 is made up of 13 amino acids. The CDR3 region is CASSKRQFYGYTF. In nucleotides, the CDR3 is TGTGCCAGCAGCAAAAGACAGTTCTATGGCTACACCTTC.

This clonotype has at least ten counts. V and J are TRBV12-3 or TRBV12-4 and TRBJ2-7; tentatively, D is TRBD1 (7 bases). The CDR3 has 12 residues. Trimming cost V 5 bases and J 11 bases, with 16 bases left between them. CDR3 protein: CASSQGGFKKYF. The DNA for the CDR3 is TGTGCCAGCAGTCAGGGGGGTTTCAAGAAGTACTTC.

This clonotype was observed at least ten times. This sequence joins TRBV2 and TRBJ2-5, with D hard to call. Trimming cost V 1 base and J 5 bases, with 2 bases left between them. The CDR3 sequence is 11 residues long. CDR1 and CDR2 from the germline V gene are SNHLY and FYNNEI. The chain's CDR3 is CASSEGETQYF. The CDR3 bases are TGTGCCAGCAGTGAAGGGGAGACCCAGTACTTC.

The chain joins TRBV28 to TRBJ1-5, with 7 bases that match TRBD1. J lost 7 bases, V lost 3 bases, and 3 bases had no gene match. The CDR3 spans 13 residues. The germline CDR1 and CDR2 sequences are MDHEN and SYDVKM. Here the CDR3 DNA reads TGTGCCAGCAGTTTGACAGGGCGCCAGCCCCAGCATTTT. Protein: CASSLTGRQPQHF.

V and J are TRBV28 and TRBJ2-6; TRBD1 matches at 7 bases. This CDR3 is built from 18 residues. The germline gives CDR1 MDHEN, CDR2 SYDVKM. Losses at the gene ends were 4 bases for V and 0 bases for J; bases not matched to a gene: 9. The CDR3: CASSYGQEDSSGANVLTF. The CDR3 region has the DNA TGTGCCAGCAGTTACGGACAGGAGGACTCCTCTGGGGCCAACGTCCTGACTTTC.

Concerning this clonotype itself: This clone may be a read error of a much larger clone one base away. The V and J genes are TRBV10-3 and TRBJ2-1; possibly TRBD2 for D (6 bases). The CDR3 spans 14 residues. The ends were cut back, 2 bases at V and 13 bases at J, with 18 bases in the middle. Germline CDR1 and CDR2: ENHRY and SYGVKD. For the CDR3, the DNA is TGTGCCATCAGTGAGGGGACTTTTAGGGAGACCCAGTTCTTC. It codes for CAISEGTFRETQFF.

A few counts support this clonotype. The chain carries TRBV20-1 and TRBJ2-7; possibly TRBD1 for D (8 bases). The germline V and J ends were trimmed by 4 bases and 3 bases, with 28 bases remaining between them. Germline V CDR1 and CDR2: DFQATT, SNEGSKA (reference sequence). This CDR3 has 18 residues. The CDR3 sequence: CSATLREGQGRDYYEQYF. CDR3 nucleotides: TGCAGTGCTACGCTCAGGGAAGGACAGGGTAGGGACTACTACGAGCAGTACTTC.

This clonotype turned up a few times. The chain uses TRBV12-3 or TRBV12-4 and TRBJ2-7; 8 positions match TRBD1. Unmatched junction bases numbered 15, after V lost 7 bases and J lost 7 bases. The CDR3 consists of 15 residues. Here the CDR3 DNA reads TGTGCCAGCACCCTTACGGTCAGGGGGCGCAATGAGCAGTACTTC. Amino acids: CASTLTVRGRNEQYF.

J is TRBJ2-1 and V is TRBV3-1; D possibly corresponds to TRBD2 (6 bases). Germline V gene data show CDR1 as LGHDT and CDR2 as YNNKEL (reference sequence). The V end was cut by 2 bases, the J end by 12 bases, with 11 bases between. The CDR3 is 12 residues long. DNA of the CDR3: TGTGCCAGCAGCCAAAGGAGGGGTGGGCAGTTCTTC. Residues: CASSQRRGGQFF.

The V gene is TRBV11-2, the J gene TRBJ1-4; 7 bases are a match to TRBD1. The germline CDR1 and CDR2 sequences are SGHAT and FQNNGV. With 5 bases clipped from V and 12 bases from J, the junction kept 6 bases outside the gene matches. This CDR3 is 12 amino acids long. CDR3 coding DNA: TGTGCCAGCAGCCCACAGGGGAGGGAACTGTTTTTT. It codes for CASSPQGRELFF.

The chain is built from TRBV19 and TRBJ2-7, with a tentative D call TRBD1 (5 bases). V was shortened by 3 bases and J by 5 bases, with 11 bases between the two germline ends. Looked up from germline, CDR1 is LNHDA and CDR2 is SQIVND (reference sequence). The CDR3 covers 13 residues. The CDR3 DNA reads TGTGCCAGTAGTATTCAGGGATGGAACGAGCAGTACTTC. It encodes CASSIQGWNEQYF. Supplemented by reference TRBV19 and TRBJ2-7, the full variable domain reads DGGITQSPKYLFRKEGQNVTLSCEQNLNHDAMYWYRQDPGQGLRLIYYSQIVNDFQKGDIAEGYSVSREKKESFPLTVTSAQKNPTAFYLCASSIQGWNEQYFGPGTRLTVT.

Remarks on this clonotype: Mismatch with germline at one junction end may stem from a read error. The V call is TRBV5-6, the J call TRBJ1-2, with no clear D. The CDR3 has 15 residues. Germline V gene sequence: CDR1 SGHDT, CDR2 YYEEEE. The CDR3 loop is CTSSLDSTLNYGYTF. The CDR3, as DNA: TGTACCAGCAGCTTGGATAGCACCCTTAACTATGGCTACACCTTC. The complete variable domain, with remaining parts taken from reference TRBV5-6 and TRBJ1-2, reads DAGVTQSPTHLIKTRGQQVTLRCSPKSGHDTVSWYQQALGQGPQFIFQYYEEEERQRGNFPDRFSGHQFPNYSSELNVNALLLGDSALYLCTSSLDSTLNYGYTFGSGTRLTVV.

The gene calls are TRBV20-1 and TRBJ2-5, with a tentative D call TRBD2 (6 bases). Trimming stripped 6 bases from V and 2 bases from J, with 19 bases between. Germline V lookup: CDR1 DFQATT, CDR2 SNEGSKA (reference sequence). CDR3 length: 15 amino acids. This CDR3 reads CSADYGTRWQETQYF. The DNA of the CDR3 is TGCAGTGCAGATTACGGGACTCGCTGGCAAGAGACCCAGTACTTC.

This clonotype has a handful of counts. V and J are TRBV27 and TRBJ2-2; TRBD2 agrees at 8 bases. With 3 bases clipped from V and 6 bases from J, the junction kept 9 bases outside the gene matches. The CDR3 totals 16 residues. CDR1 is MNHEY, CDR2 SMNVEV, per germline (reference sequence). CDR3 coding DNA: TGTGCCAGCAGTTTGACGGGGACTAGTAGTTCCGGGGAGCTGTTTTTT. Translating it yields CASSLTGTSSSGELFF.

The genes are TRBV28 and TRBJ1-5, with TRBD1 identical over 7 bases. CDR1 and CDR2 from the germline V gene are MDHEN and SYDVKM. This CDR3 is built from 14 residues. V gave up 8 bases and J gave up 1 base; unmatched junction bases: 5. In DNA, the CDR3 is TGTGCCAGCCGACAGGGAGAGAGCAATCAGCCCCAGCATTTT. It specifies CASRQGESNQPQHF. Based on the CDR3 plus reference TRBV28 and TRBJ1-5, the full variable domain is DVKVTQSSRYLVKRTGEKVFLECVQDMDHENMFWYRQDPGLGLRLIYFSYDVKMKEKGDIPEGYSVSREKKERFSLILESASTNQTSMYLCASRQGESNQPQHFGDGTRLSIL.

This chain links TRBV7-2 with TRBJ2-3, with 7 bases lining up with TRBD2. The V and J ends lost 4 bases and 0 bases, in that order; junction bases with no gene match: 7. Germline CDR1 SGHTA, CDR2 FQGNSA. The CDR3 spans 16 residues. Here the CDR3 DNA reads TGTGCCAGCAGCTCCTCGACTAGCTCTAGCACAGATACGCAGTATTTT. It codes for CASSSSTSSSTDTQYF.

V and J are TRBV24-1 and TRBJ2-5; the D is unclear. With 6 bases removed from V and 3 bases from J, the gap between germline ends came to 4 bases. The CDR3 consists of 11 residues. CDR1 and CDR2 from the germline V gene are KGHDR and SFDVKD. CDR3 in DNA: TGTGCCACCAGTCATAAAGAGACCCAGTACTTC. It is translated as CATSHKETQYF.

The J gene is TRBJ1-2, the V gene TRBV7-2, with D possibly being TRBD1 (5 bases). V lost 10 bases and J 5 bases, leaving 20 bases between the germline ends. Looked up from germline, CDR1 is SGHTA and CDR2 is FQGNSA. The CDR3 length is 14 residues. CDR3: CATRSGTGLYGYTF. In DNA form, the CDR3 reads TGTGCCACCCGAAGTGGTACAGGACTATATGGCTACACCTTC. Complete variable domain (other parts from reference TRBV7-2 and TRBJ1-2): GAGVSQSPSNKVTEKGKDVELRCDPISGHTALYWYRQSLGQGLEFLIYFQGNSAPDKSGLPSDRFSAERTGGSVSTLTIQRTQQEDSAVYLCATRSGTGLYGYTFGSGTRLTVV.

This chain uses TRBV29-1 with TRBJ2-3; possibly TRBD1 for D (6 bases). Germline CDR1 SQVTM, CDR2 ANQGSEA. Trimming removed 0 bases at V and 2 bases at J, with 9 bases between. CDR3 length: 14 amino acids. The CDR3 DNA is TGCAGCGTTGAAGACACGGGACACACAGATACGCAGTATTTT. It encodes CSVEDTGHTDTQYF.